A selection of T cell receptor beta chains follows, all from one sample in a study of Ad26.COV2.S vaccination and SARS-CoV-2 variants. Method: immunoSEQ multiplex PCR; TCRdb's copy keeps in-frame clones and lacks some. Of 380,000 or so clones listed, about four fifths are singletons. This material consisted of peripheral blood, taken in a trial of Ad26.COV2.S vaccine versus placebo. The source is a person between 18 and 65 years old who received the Ad26.COV2.S COVID-19 vaccine or a placebo. The CDR3 runs from the conserved cysteine through the conserved F or W. The D gene is left open where the match is weak. Clone size is given for some rows only: seen once, a few or many times, or a class if the clone is expanded.

j_call	clone_size	d_call	v_call	cdr3_aa	cdr3_nt
TRBJ2-7	once	-	TRBV18	CASSPLGYEQYF	TGTGCCAGCTCACCCCTCGGCTACGAGCAGTACTTC
TRBJ1-2	-	TRBD1	TRBV20-1	CSAGDRYGYTF	TGCAGTGCTGGGGACAGGTATGGCTACACCTTC
TRBJ2-1	once	TRBD2	TRBV3-1/TRBV3-2	CASRRSGSGGGEQFF	TGTGCCAGCAGAAGGAGCGGGAGCGGGGGTGGGGAGCAGTTCTTC
TRBJ2-7	once	-	TRBV11-3	CASSFQNLREQYF	TGTGCCAGCAGCTTTCAGAACCTCCGCGAGCAGTACTTC
TRBJ1-1	-	-	TRBV5-4	CASRPQDPNTEAFF	TGTGCCAGCAGGCCTCAGGATCCGAACACTGAAGCTTTCTTT
TRBJ1-6	few	-	TRBV7-9	CASSLVLDENSPLHF	TGTGCCAGCAGCTTAGTTCTTGACGAAAATTCACCCCTCCACTTT
TRBJ2-7	-	-	TRBV7-2	CASSSFRGSYEQYF	TGTGCCAGCAGCTCGTTCCGGGGGTCCTACGAGCAGTACTTC
TRBJ1-6	-	-	TRBV27	CASSGAGPLSGSYNSPLHF	TGTGCCAGCTCCGGAGCGGGACCCTTATCCGGCTCCTATAATTCACCCCTCCACTTT
TRBJ1-5	-	-	TRBV12-3/TRBV12-4	CASSLRYSQPQHF	TGTGCCAGCAGTTTAAGGTATTCTCAGCCCCAGCATTTT
TRBJ2-1	-	TRBD2	TRBV4-3	CASSQGLVSSYNEQFF	TGCGCCAGCAGCCAGGGACTAGTTTCTTCCTACAATGAGCAGTTCTTC
TRBJ2-2	-	-	TRBV2	CASKDFSTGELFF	TGTGCCAGCAAGGACTTCTCCACCGGGGAGCTGTTTTTT
TRBJ1-4	-	TRBD1	TRBV4-1	CASSQDRKGRGLKNEKLFF	TGCGCCAGCAGCCAAGATAGAAAAGGCAGGGGGCTTAAAAATGAAAAACTGTTTTTT
TRBJ2-7	-	TRBD2	TRBV6-6	CASRQGAGGSYEQYF	TGTGCCAGCAGACAAGGCGCGGGAGGTTCCTACGAGCAGTACTTC
TRBJ2-2	-	-	TRBV30	CAWSSGSGELFF	TGTGCCTGGAGTTCGGGGTCCGGGGAGCTGTTTTTT
TRBJ2-7	once	TRBD1	TRBV11-2	CASSFDRVSYEQYF	TGTGCCAGCAGCTTCGACAGGGTCTCCTACGAGCAGTACTTC
TRBJ1-1	-	-	TRBV5-6	CASSSPGLNTEAFF	TGTGCCAGCAGCTCCCCGGGCCTGAACACTGAAGCTTTCTTT
TRBJ2-7	-	-	TRBV5-1	CASSPTKSYEQYF	TGCGCCAGCAGCCCGACTAAGTCCTACGAGCAGTACTTC
TRBJ2-3	-	-	TRBV13	CASSLEGGTDTQYF	TGTGCCAGCAGCTTAGAAGGAGGCACAGATACGCAGTATTTT
TRBJ1-6	once	-	TRBV6-5	CASSRGSHNSPLHF	TGTGCCAGCAGTCGAGGGTCCCATAATTCACCCCTCCACTTT
TRBJ2-7	-	-	TRBV5-4	CASSPRGVGVSSYEQYF	TGTGCCAGCAGCCCCAGAGGCGTCGGGGTAAGCTCCTACGAGCAGTACTTC
TRBJ1-5	-	-	TRBV7-8	CASSLEGWGATRQPQHF	TGTGCCAGCAGCTTAGAAGGTTGGGGGGCCACAAGGCAGCCCCAGCATTTT
TRBJ1-5	-	-	TRBV7-2	CASRYSGYQPQHF	TGTGCCAGCAGGTATTCCGGTTATCAGCCCCAGCATTTT
TRBJ2-7	-	-	TRBV23-1	CASSQSDSGYDVTYEQYF	TGCGCCAGCAGTCAATCCGACAGTGGGTACGATGTTACCTACGAGCAGTACTTC
TRBJ2-2	-	-	TRBV25-1	CASSDPETGELFF	TGTGCCAGCAGTGACCCAGAGACCGGGGAGCTGTTTTTT
TRBJ2-5	-	-	TRBV6-1	CASSEGWLRETQYF	TGTGCCAGCAGTGAAGGCTGGCTGAGGGAGACCCAGTACTTC
TRBJ2-6	-	-	TRBV19	CASSMMRSSGANVLTF	TGTGCCAGTAGTATGATGCGTAGCTCTGGGGCCAACGTCCTGACTTTC